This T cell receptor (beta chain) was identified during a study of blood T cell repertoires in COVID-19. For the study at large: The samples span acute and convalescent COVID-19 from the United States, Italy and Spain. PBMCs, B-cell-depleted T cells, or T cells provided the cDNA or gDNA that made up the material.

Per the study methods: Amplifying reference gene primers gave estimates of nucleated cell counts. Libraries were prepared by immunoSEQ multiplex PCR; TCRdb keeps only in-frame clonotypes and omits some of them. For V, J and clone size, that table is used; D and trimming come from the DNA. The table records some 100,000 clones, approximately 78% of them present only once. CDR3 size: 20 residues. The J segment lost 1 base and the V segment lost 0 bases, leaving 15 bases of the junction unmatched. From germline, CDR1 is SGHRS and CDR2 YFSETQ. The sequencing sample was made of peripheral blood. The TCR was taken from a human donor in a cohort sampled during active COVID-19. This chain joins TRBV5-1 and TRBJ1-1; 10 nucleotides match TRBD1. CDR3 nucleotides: TGCGCCAGCAGCTTGGGGGACAGGGGCCGTGCCCTGGATTGGAACACTGAAGCTTTCTTT. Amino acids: CASSLGDRGRALDWNTEAFF.